Sequencing of this TCR beta chain was carried out in a study of persistence of HIV-infected CD4 T cells. This was the immunoSEQ version 4 assay in survey mode. Measured with immunoSEQ multiplex PCR; TCRdb has only the in-frame clones, and not every one. The table lists under 20,000 clones, about 80% of them singletons, with under 8% in the top ten. Stimulation used about 9.5 ug/mL lysate from CMV-infected fibroblasts. CD4+ T cells upregulating both CD40 ligand and CD69 were sorted as responding cells. This CDR3 has 14 residues. Germline trimming cut 6 bases from V and 0 bases from J; bases unmatched to any gene: 4. CDR1 and CDR2 (germline): MNHEY, SVGAGI. This clone appeared a few times. As yet, its antigen is unknown.

The material was CD4+ T cells sorted from PBMCs after approximately 18-hour stimulation, obtained from a patient who received antiretroviral therapy. The J gene is TRBJ1-1, the V gene TRBV6-5; TRBD1 matches at 7 bases. The receptor comes from an adult man with HIV who was CMV-seropositive. CDR3 nucleotide sequence: TGTGCCAGCAGGGGGACAGCTATGAACACTGAAGCTTTCTTT. Translated: CASRGTAMNTEAFF.